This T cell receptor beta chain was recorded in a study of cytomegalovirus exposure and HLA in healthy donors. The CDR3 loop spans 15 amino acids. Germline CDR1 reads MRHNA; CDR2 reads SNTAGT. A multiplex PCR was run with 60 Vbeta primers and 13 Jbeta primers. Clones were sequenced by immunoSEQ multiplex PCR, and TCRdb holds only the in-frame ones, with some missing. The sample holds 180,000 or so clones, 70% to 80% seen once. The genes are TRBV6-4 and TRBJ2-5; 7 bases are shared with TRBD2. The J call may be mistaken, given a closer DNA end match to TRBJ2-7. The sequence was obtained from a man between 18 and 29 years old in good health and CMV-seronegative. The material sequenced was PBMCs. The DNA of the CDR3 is TGTGCCAGCAGTGACTCGAAACTAGCGCACTACGAGCAGTACTTC. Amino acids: CASSDSKLAHYEQYF.